Below, 8 T cell receptor beta chains from the same sample are listed, as sequenced in a study of response to subunit inactivated influenza vaccine. TCRdb processed the RT-PCR reads anew with MiXCR; each CDR3 protein has one entry. The sample contains roughly 180,000 distinct CDR3 sequences, around 9.2% of which appear only once. The material sequenced was non-naive T cells sorted from PBMCs, taken on the day of vaccination. These receptors came from a man aged 45 to 65 who received an inactivated influenza vaccine.

This clonotype was detected ten times or more. This chain connects TRBV7-9 to TRBJ2-5; D is undetermined. The CDR3 totals 13 residues. Germline assignment: CDR1 SEHNR and CDR2 FQNEAQ (reference sequence). V was clipped by 0 bases and J by 2 bases, with 4 bases between them. The chain's CDR3 is CASSLAWQETQYF. The CDR3 DNA is TGTGCCAGCAGCTTAGCTTGGCAAGAGACCCAGTACTTC.

This clonotype has more than one count but fewer than ten. This chain joins TRBV30 and TRBJ2-2; D ambiguous. Germline CDR1 reads GTSNPN; CDR2 reads SVGIG (reference sequence). V was pared by 0 bases and J by 5 bases, with 13 bases between. The CDR3 is 15 residues long. CDR3 DNA: TGTGCCTGGAGTGTACCCCTGTTGAGGACCGGGGAGCTGTTTTTT. Its translation: CAWSVPLLRTGELFF.

J is TRBJ2-2 and V is TRBV4-3; possible D gene TRBD2, 5 bases. The V gene's germline CDR1 is LGHNA and CDR2 YSLEER. Trimming took off 2 bases at V and 1 base at J, with 5 bases between the two ends. CDR3 length: 14 residues. The CDR3 region is CASSQSGNTGELFF. CDR3 DNA sequence: TGCGCCAGCAGCCAAAGCGGGAACACCGGGGAGCTGTTTTTT.

This clonotype was observed a handful of times. The chain joins TRBV11-2 to TRBJ2-3, with 16 bases identical to TRBD2. Losses at the gene ends were 5 bases for V and 4 bases for J; bases not matched to a gene: 9. Germline V gives CDR1 SGHAT, CDR2 FQNNGV. This CDR3 is built from 18 residues. The CDR3 is CASSRGTSGGARADTQYF. Written as DNA, the CDR3 is TGTGCCAGCAGCCGCGGGACTAGCGGGGGGGCCCGGGCAGATACGCAGTATTTT.

The gene calls are TRBV20-1 and TRBJ2-2, with D perhaps matching TRBD1 or TRBD2 (5 bases each). CDR1 is DFQATT and CDR2 is SNEGSKA in the germline V gene (reference sequence). The CDR3 covers 15 residues. V lost 1 base and J lost 5, with 14 bases in between. In DNA form, the CDR3 reads TGCAGTGCTAGAGTAGCGAGGGGTCGGACCGGGGAGCTGTTTTTT. As protein: CSARVARGRTGELFF.

V is TRBV6-1 and J is TRBJ1-6; D uncertain. The germline V gene has CDR1 MNHNS and CDR2 SASEGT. The CDR3 spans 16 residues. V lost 6 bases and J lost 5, with 17 bases in between. CDR3 nucleotides: TGTGCCAGCAGGAGGTACAGCTGGAGAGATAATTCACCCCTCCACTTT. Encoded protein: CASRRYSWRDNSPLHF.

This clonotype was seen only a few times. This chain connects TRBV4-1 to TRBJ2-5, with 8 bases matching TRBD1. From germline, CDR1 is MGHRA and CDR2 YSYEKL. V was clipped by 1 base and J by 10 bases; unmatched bases: 14. This CDR3 region has 16 residues. CDR3 nucleotide sequence: TGCGCCAGCAGCCAAGCAAGGACAGGGCCTTCTCAGGGCCAGTACTTC. Amino acids: CASSQARTGPSQGQYF.

In its sample, this clonotype was seen many times. V usage is TRBV4-2 and J usage is TRBJ1-3; no definite D call. CDR3 length equals 16 residues. Germline CDR1 and CDR2: LGHNA and YNFKEQ. V was shortened by 0 bases and J by 0 bases, with 9 bases between the two germline ends. Here the CDR3 DNA reads TGTGCCAGCAGCCAAGAGCGGGATTTCTCTGGAAACACCATATATTTT. Translated, it gives CASSQERDFSGNTIYF.